The present TCR beta chain was sequenced within a study of OX40 agonist ivuxolimab in advanced cancers. Study results and limitations: Relative to CD4+ cells, CD8+ T cells on average had more expanded clones.

The CDR3 length is 15 residues. Germline CDR1 reads SGHRS; CDR2 reads YFSETQ. Trimming at V came to 0 bases and at J to 4 bases, leaving 5 bases not matched to a gene. In the case of this clone: As yet, its antigen is unknown.

Produced via immunoSEQ multiplex PCR; TCRdb's table is partial and in-frame only. This repertoire shows roughly 60,000 clones, around 87% found once; its top ten account for over 5%. Sampled blood was obtained at baseline, cycle 4 day 1, and cycle 7 day 1. The material sequenced was CD4+ or CD8+ T cells sorted from blood, taken in a trial of the OX40 agonist ivuxolimab. The chain carries TRBV5-1 and TRBJ2-3; 7 nucleotides align to TRBD1. The source is an adult with an advanced solid tumor such as melanoma, head and neck, liver or kidney cancer. The CDR3 is CASSLGGGEADTQYF. The CDR3 DNA follows: TGCGCCAGCAGCTTGGGAGGGGGCGAGGCAGATACGCAGTATTTT. Variable domain in full (rest from reference TRBV5-1 and TRBJ2-3): KAGVTQTPRYLIKTRGQQVTLSCSPISGHRSVSWYQQTPGQGLQFLFEYFSETQRNKGNFPGRFSGRQFSNSRSEMNVSTLELGDSALYLCASSLGGGEADTQYFGPGTRLTVL.